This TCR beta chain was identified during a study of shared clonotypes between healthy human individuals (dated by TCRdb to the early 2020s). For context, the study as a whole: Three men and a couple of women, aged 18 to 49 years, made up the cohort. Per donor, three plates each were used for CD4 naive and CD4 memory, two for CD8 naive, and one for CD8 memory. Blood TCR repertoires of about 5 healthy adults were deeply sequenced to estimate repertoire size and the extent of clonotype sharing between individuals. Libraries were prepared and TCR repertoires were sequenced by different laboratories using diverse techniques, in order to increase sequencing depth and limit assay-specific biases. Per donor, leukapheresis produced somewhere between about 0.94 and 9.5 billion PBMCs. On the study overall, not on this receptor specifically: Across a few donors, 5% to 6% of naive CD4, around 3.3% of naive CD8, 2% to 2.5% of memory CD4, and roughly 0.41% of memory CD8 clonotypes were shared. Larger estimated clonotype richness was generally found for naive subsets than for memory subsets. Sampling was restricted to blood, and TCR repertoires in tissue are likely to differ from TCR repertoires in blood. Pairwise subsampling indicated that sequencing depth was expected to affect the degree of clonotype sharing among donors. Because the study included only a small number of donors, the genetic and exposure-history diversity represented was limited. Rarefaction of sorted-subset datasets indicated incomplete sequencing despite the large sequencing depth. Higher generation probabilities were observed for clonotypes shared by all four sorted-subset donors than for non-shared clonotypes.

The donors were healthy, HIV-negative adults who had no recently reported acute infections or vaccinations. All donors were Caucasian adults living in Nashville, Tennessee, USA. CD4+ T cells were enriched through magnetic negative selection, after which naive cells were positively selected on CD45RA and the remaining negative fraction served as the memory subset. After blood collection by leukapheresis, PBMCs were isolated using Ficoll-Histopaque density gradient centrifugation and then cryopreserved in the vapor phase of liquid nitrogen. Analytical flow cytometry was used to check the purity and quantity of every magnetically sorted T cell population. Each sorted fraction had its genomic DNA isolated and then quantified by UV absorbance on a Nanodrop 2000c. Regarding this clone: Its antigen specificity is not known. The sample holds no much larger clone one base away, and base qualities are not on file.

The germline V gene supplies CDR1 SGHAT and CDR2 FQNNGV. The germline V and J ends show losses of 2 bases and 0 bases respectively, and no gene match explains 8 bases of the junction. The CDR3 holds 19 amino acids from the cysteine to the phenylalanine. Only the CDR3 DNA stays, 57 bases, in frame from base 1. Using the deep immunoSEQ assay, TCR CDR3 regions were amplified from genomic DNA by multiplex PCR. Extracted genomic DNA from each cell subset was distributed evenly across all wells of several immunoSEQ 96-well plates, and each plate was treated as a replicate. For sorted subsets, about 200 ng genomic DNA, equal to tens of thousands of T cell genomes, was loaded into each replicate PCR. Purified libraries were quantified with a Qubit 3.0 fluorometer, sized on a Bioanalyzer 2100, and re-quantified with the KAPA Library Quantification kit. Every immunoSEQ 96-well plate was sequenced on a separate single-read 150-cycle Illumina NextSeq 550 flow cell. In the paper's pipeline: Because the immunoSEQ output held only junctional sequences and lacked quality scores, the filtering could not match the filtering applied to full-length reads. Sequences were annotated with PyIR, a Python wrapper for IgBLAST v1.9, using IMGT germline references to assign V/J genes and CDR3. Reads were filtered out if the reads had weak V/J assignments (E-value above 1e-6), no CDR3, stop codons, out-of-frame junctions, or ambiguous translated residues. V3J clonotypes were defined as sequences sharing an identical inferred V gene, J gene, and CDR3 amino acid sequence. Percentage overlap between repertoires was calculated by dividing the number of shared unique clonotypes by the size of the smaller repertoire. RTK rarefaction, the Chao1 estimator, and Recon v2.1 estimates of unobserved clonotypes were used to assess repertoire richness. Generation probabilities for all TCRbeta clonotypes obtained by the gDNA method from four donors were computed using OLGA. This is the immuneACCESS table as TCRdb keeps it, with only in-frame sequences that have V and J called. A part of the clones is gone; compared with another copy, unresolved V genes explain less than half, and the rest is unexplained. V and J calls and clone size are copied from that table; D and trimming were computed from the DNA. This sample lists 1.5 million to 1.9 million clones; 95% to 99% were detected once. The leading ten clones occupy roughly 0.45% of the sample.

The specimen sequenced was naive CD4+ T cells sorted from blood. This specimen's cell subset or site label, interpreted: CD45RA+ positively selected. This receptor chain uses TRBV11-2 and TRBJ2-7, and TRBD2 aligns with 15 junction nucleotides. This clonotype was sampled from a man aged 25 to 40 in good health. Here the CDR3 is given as CASSLWGLAGGTGSYEQYF. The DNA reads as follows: TGTGCCAGCAGCTTATGGGGACTAGCGGGAGGTACCGGCTCCTACGAGCAGTACTTC.